The 23 T cell receptor beta chains given below trace back to one sample, sequenced in a study of Ad26.COV2.S vaccination and SARS-CoV-2 variants. Sequencing used immunoSEQ multiplex PCR; TCRdb keeps in-frame clones, though not all of them. The sample carries a few hundred thousand clones, 90% recorded once. The treatment was: about 20 received Ad26.COV2.S at low or high dose, single or two shots; about five received placebo; per-sample allocation not given. At day 63 after the first vaccine or placebo injection, samples were drawn. The sequencing used peripheral blood, collected in a trial of Ad26.COV2.S vaccine versus placebo. The receptors originated from a person aged 18-65 years who received the Ad26.COV2.S COVID-19 vaccine or a placebo.

The chain is built from TRBV6-6 and TRBJ1-1; no definite D call. This CDR3 contains 14 residues. The germline V gene has CDR1 MNHNY and CDR2 SVGAGI (reference sequence). Trimming stripped 2 bases from V and 0 bases from J, with 7 bases between. The CDR3 sequence is CASSYGSLNTEAFF. The CDR3 DNA reads TGTGCCAGCAGTTACGGGAGCCTGAACACTGAAGCTTTCTTT.

V gene TRBV9 combines with J gene TRBJ2-7; D call uncertain. Per the germline V gene, CDR1 is SGDLS and CDR2 is YYNGEE. V was clipped by 4 bases and J by 0 bases, with 14 bases between them. This CDR3 has 15 amino acids. CDR3 sequence: CASSPGDGDSYEQYF. The CDR3 DNA sequence: TGTGCCAGCAGCCCTGGAGACGGAGACTCCTACGAGCAGTACTTC.

This chain joins TRBV27 and TRBJ1-6; D uncertain. The CDR3 has 16 amino acids. CDR1 MNHEY and CDR2 SMNVEV come from the germline V gene (reference sequence). Trimming cost V 7 bases and J 0 bases, with 13 bases left between them. The CDR3 sequence: CASTKHGDSYNSPLHF. DNA for the CDR3: TGTGCCAGCACCAAACACGGTGACTCCTATAATTCACCCCTCCACTTT.

V is TRBV3-1 (or the pseudogene TRBV3-2) and J is TRBJ2-3, with 10 bases lining up with TRBD2. This CDR3 is 21 amino acids long. Germline values: CDR1 LGHDT, CDR2 YNNKEL (reference sequence). V trimming: 3 bases; J trimming: 3 bases; junction bases outside the gene matches: 21. DNA of the CDR3: TGTGCCAGCAGCCACGAGTCGGCTAGCGGGAGTGGCGGAGAGGTTACAGATACGCAGTATTTT. Translated, it gives CASSHESASGSGGEVTDTQYF.

This clone was recorded only once. The rearrangement joins TRBV27 to TRBJ2-3; 8 bases match TRBD1. The CDR3 loop spans 15 amino acids. CDR1 and CDR2 (germline): MNHEY, SMNVEV (reference sequence). The J segment lost 1 base and the V segment lost 4 bases, leaving 4 bases of the junction unmatched. The CDR3, as DNA: TGTGCCAGCAGTTACAGGGGGTTGGGCACAGATACGCAGTATTTT. Protein product: CASSYRGLGTDTQYF.

The chain links TRBV11-2 to TRBJ2-5; TRBD2 matches 12 bases. V lost 3 bases, J lost 4 bases, and 6 bases stayed unmatched. This CDR3 has 16 residues. Per germline, CDR1 SGHAT and CDR2 FQNNGV. This CDR3 is CASSFGLAGLLETQYF. CDR3 in DNA: TGTGCCAGCAGCTTTGGACTAGCGGGACTTTTAGAGACCCAGTACTTC.

This sequence joins TRBV5-3 and TRBJ2-7; 8 bases map to TRBD1. TRBV5-3 is annotated as an ORF whose role is uncertain. The CDR3 is made up of 15 amino acids. The V segment lost 3 bases and the J segment 2 bases; nucleotides outside the gene matches: 7. The CDR3 here is CARSWPGQDTYEQYF. CDR3 bases: TGTGCCAGAAGCTGGCCGGGACAGGATACCTACGAGCAGTACTTC.

The chain joins TRBV14 to TRBJ2-7; 9 bases fit TRBD2. In germline, CDR1 is SGHDN, CDR2 FVKESK. The CDR3 is made up of 14 amino acids. V trimming: 1 base; J trimming: 2 bases; junction bases outside the gene matches: 0. This CDR3 is CASSQGGRAYEQYF. The CDR3 DNA reads as TGTGCCAGCAGCCAAGGCGGGAGGGCCTACGAGCAGTACTTC.

This clone was observed a handful of times. V gene TRBV15 combines with J gene TRBJ1-2; no clear D. V shed 5 bases and J shed 0 bases, with 16 bases lying between them. Germline CDR1 LNHNV, CDR2 YYDKDF (reference sequence). CDR3 length equals 16 residues. The CDR3 coding sequence is TGTGCCACCAGCGTCCCCTTTTCAGTAACTAACTATGGCTACACCTTC. Encoded protein: CATSVPFSVTNYGYTF.

The chain links TRBV6-5 to TRBJ2-2; no clear D. The CDR3 loop spans 13 amino acids. Per germline, CDR1 MNHEY and CDR2 SVGAGI. V lost 10 bases, J lost 5 bases, and 14 bases lay in between. The CDR3 reads CATKRPGTGELFF. CDR3 coding DNA: TGTGCCACCAAACGGCCCGGAACCGGGGAGCTGTTTTTT.

The chain is built from TRBV5-1 and TRBJ1-2; possible D gene TRBD1, 6 bases. The germline V gene encodes CDR1 SGHRS and CDR2 YFSETQ. The CDR3 runs 14 residues. V lost 0 bases, J lost 4 bases, and 10 bases lay in between. CDR3 sequence reads: CASSLGKGGYGYTF. The CDR3 DNA sequence: TGCGCCAGCAGCTTGGGGAAAGGGGGCTATGGCTACACCTTC.

This clone has just one count. V is TRBV7-3 and J is TRBJ2-1; 7 bases are a match to TRBD2. V gave up 4 bases and J gave up 16 bases; unmatched junction bases: 10. The V gene's germline CDR1 is SGHTA and CDR2 FQGTGA. This CDR3 has 12 residues. In DNA, the CDR3 is TGTGCCAGCAGCTCCTCCGGGACTATGTTATTCTTC. It codes for CASSSSGTMLFF.

The V and J genes are TRBV30 and TRBJ1-2; TRBD1 matches at 8 bases. CDR3 length equals 15 residues. CDR1 GTSNPN and CDR2 SVGIG come from the germline V gene (reference sequence). V lost 0 bases, J lost 5 bases, and 8 bases stayed unmatched. The CDR3 DNA reads as TGTGCCTGGAGTGTACTGCGCAGGGGGCTTTATGGCTACACCTTC. Translated: CAWSVLRRGLYGYTF. Full variable domain (missing parts from reference TRBV30 and TRBJ1-2): SQTIHQWPATLVQPVGSPLSLECTVEGTSNPNLYWYRQAAGRGLQLLFYSVGIGQISSEVPQNLSASRPQDRQFILSSKKLLLSDSGFYLCAWSVLRRGLYGYTFGSGTRLTVV.

The rearrangement links TRBV2 to TRBJ2-3; a possible D gene is TRBD2 (5 bases). V lost 6 bases and J lost 5, with 18 bases in between. From germline, CDR1 is SNHLY and CDR2 FYNNEI. The CDR3 is made up of 15 amino acids. CDR3 protein: CASRSSPGGRDTQYF. In DNA form, the CDR3 reads TGTGCCAGCAGATCTAGCCCCGGTGGGAGAGATACGCAGTATTTT. The full variable domain, with the rest looked up from reference TRBV2 and TRBJ2-3, is EPEVTQTPSHQVTQMGQEVILRCVPISNHLYFYWYRQILGQKVEFLVSFYNNEISEKSEIFDDQFSVERPDGSNFTLKIRSTKLEDSAMYFCASRSSPGGRDTQYFGPGTRLTVL.

The chain carries TRBV12-5 and TRBJ2-7; D might be TRBD1 (5 bases). The CDR3 consists of 14 residues. Germline V lookup: CDR1 LGHNT, CDR2 FRNRAP. V gave up 5 bases and J gave up 3 bases, with 14 bases separating them. As DNA, the CDR3 is TGTGCTAGTGGTGGGCTCGCGCAGGGCTACGAGCAGTACTTC. Translation: CASGGLAQGYEQYF.

In this sample, this clone turned up once. The chain uses TRBV4-3 and TRBJ1-3, with a weak D call TRBD1 (5 bases). V was pared by 5 bases and J by 0 bases, with 8 bases between. There are 14 residues in the CDR3. Germline CDR1 LGHNA, CDR2 YSLEER. The CDR3 DNA sequence: TGCGCCAGCAGCGGGGGACTCTCTGGAAACACCATATATTTT. Encoded protein: CASSGGLSGNTIYF.

This clone was counted once. The chain couples TRBV27 to TRBJ2-1; D gene unclear. Germline V lookup: CDR1 MNHEY, CDR2 SMNVEV (reference sequence). CDR3 length: 15 residues. The V end lost 0 bases, the J end lost 4 bases, and 10 bases lay between the germline ends. The CDR3 DNA follows: TGTGCCAGCAGTTTATCAGGGCTGGGGTACAATGAGCAGTTCTTC. Amino acids: CASSLSGLGYNEQFF.

This clone was recorded once. V gene TRBV9 combines with J gene TRBJ2-7; 9 positions match TRBD1. V shed 4 bases and J 7 bases; nucleotides not matched to a gene: 18. From germline, CDR1 is SGDLS and CDR2 YYNGEE. The CDR3 length is 17 residues. CDR3 residues: CASSLGGGGTGFEEQYF. The CDR3 bases are TGTGCCAGCAGCCTGGGGGGAGGTGGGACAGGGTTTGAAGAGCAGTACTTC.

This clone turned up a few times. This rearrangement joins TRBV27 to TRBJ1-6; 8 bases fit TRBD1. V lost 6 bases, J lost 2 bases, and 6 bases stayed unmatched. Germline assignment: CDR1 MNHEY and CDR2 SMNVEV (reference sequence). The CDR3 covers 16 residues. CDR3 in DNA: TGTGCCAGCAGCCGGACAGGGCGGACCTATAATTCACCCCTCCACTTT. Protein product: CASSRTGRTYNSPLHF.

The chain couples TRBV7-2 to TRBJ2-1; TRBD1 matches at 12 bases. The CDR3 has 17 residues. Trimming removed 4 bases from V and 8 bases from J; junction bases left unmatched: 12. Per the germline V gene, CDR1 is SGHTA and CDR2 is FQGNSA. The CDR3 nucleotides are TGTGCCAGCAGCTCCCATACCACGGGACAGGGGGCGTATGAGCAGTTCTTC. Its protein is CASSSHTTGQGAYEQFF.

V usage is TRBV6-5 and J usage is TRBJ1-5; perhaps TRBD1 as D (6 bases). This CDR3 has 15 residues. Trimming pared 7 bases from V and 2 bases from J, leaving 15 bases between. The germline V gene has CDR1 MNHEY and CDR2 SVGAGI. DNA of the CDR3: TGTGCCAGCAAGCGGACAGTATCCGGCAATCAGCCCCAGCATTTT. This codes for CASKRTVSGNQPQHF.

The V call is TRBV5-6, the J call TRBJ1-2, with a tentative D call TRBD1 (6 bases). The CDR3 is 16 residues long. The germline V and J ends were trimmed by 3 bases and 1 base, with 16 bases remaining between them. Germline CDR1 and CDR2: SGHDT and YYEEEE. CDR3 sequence reads: CASSYGGQDFNYGYTF. The CDR3 bases are TGTGCCAGCAGCTATGGGGGGCAGGACTTTAACTATGGCTACACCTTC.

V usage is TRBV7-8 and J usage is TRBJ2-1, with 9 positions matching TRBD2. The CDR3 has 16 amino acids. Germline-derived CDR1 and CDR2 are SGHVS and FQNEAQ. With 5 bases clipped from V and 8 bases from J, the junction kept 13 bases outside the gene matches. CDR3 bases: TGTGCCAGCAGCCAATTAGCGGGAGTCGGCTTTTATGAGCAGTTCTTC. Its protein is CASSQLAGVGFYEQFF.